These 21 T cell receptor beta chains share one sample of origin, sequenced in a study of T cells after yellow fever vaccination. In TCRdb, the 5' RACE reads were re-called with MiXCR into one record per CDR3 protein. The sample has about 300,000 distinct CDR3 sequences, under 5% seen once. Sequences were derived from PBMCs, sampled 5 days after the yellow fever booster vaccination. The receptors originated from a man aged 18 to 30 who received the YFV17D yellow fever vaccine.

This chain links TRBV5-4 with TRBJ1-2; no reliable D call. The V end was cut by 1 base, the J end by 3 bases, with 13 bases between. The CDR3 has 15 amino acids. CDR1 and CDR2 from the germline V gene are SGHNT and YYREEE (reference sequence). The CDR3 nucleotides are TGTGCCAGCAGCTTGTTTGGAACTGAATACTATGGCTACACCTTC. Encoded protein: CASSLFGTEYYGYTF.

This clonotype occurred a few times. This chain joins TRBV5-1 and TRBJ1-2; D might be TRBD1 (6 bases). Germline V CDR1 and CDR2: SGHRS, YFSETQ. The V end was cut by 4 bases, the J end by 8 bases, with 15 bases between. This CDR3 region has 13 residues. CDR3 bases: TGCGCCAGCAGCCCAGAGGGGGTTGGCGGCTACACCTTC. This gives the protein CASSPEGVGGYTF.

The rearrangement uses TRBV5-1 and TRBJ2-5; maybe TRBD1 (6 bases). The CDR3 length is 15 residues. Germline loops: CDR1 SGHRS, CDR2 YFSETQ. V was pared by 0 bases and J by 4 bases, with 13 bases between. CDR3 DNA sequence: TGCGCCAGCAGCTTGGAGGGGGTAGAGCGAGAGACCCAGTACTTC. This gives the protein CASSLEGVERETQYF.

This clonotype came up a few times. The CDR3 DNA is TGTGCCAGCAGCACAGGGATCCAGGACATTCAGTACTTC. Amino acids: CASSTGIQDIQYF. The V and J genes are TRBV7-2 and TRBJ2-4; maybe TRBD1 (6 bases). V gave up 5 bases and J gave up 8 bases, with 13 bases separating them. There are 13 residues in the CDR3. Germline-derived CDR1 and CDR2 are SGHTA and FQGNSA.

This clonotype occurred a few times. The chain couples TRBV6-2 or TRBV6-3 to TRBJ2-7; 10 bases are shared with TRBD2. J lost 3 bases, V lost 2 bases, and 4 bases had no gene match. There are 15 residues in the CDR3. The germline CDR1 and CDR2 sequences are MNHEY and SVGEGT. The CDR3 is CASSYEAGGIYEQYF. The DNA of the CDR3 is TGTGCCAGCAGTTACGAAGCGGGGGGGATCTACGAGCAGTACTTC.

This CDR3 reads CASSLGIPSYGYTF. The DNA of the CDR3 is TGTGCCAGCAGTTTGGGGATTCCCAGCTATGGCTACACCTTC. V gene TRBV12-3 or TRBV12-4 combines with J gene TRBJ1-2; D gene uncertain. V dropped 3 bases and J dropped 4 bases, with 12 bases sitting between them. The CDR3 is 14 amino acids.

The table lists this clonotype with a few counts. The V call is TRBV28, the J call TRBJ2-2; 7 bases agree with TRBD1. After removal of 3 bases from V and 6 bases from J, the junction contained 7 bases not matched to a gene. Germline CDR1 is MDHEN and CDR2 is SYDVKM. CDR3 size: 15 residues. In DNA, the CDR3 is TGTGCCAGCAGTTTGAACGACAGGGACGCCGGGGAGCTGTTTTTT. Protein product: CASSLNDRDAGELFF.

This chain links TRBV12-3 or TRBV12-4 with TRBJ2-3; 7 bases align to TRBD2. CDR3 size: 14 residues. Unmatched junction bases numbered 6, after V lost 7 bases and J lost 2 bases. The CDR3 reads CASNMGGNTDTQYF. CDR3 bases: TGTGCCAGCAATATGGGGGGGAACACAGATACGCAGTATTTT.

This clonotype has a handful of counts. CDR3 in amino acids: CASSQPGQGRNQPQHF. The CDR3 DNA reads TGCGCCAGCAGCCAGCCCGGGCAGGGGAGGAATCAGCCCCAGCATTTT. V usage is TRBV4-1 and J usage is TRBJ1-5, with D possibly matching TRBD1 (6 bases). The length of the CDR3 is 16 residues. The germline V gene encodes CDR1 MGHRA and CDR2 YSYEKL. V was cut by 3 bases and J by 4 bases, with 16 bases left in between.

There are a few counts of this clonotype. This chain's CDR3 is CASRFTGSYEQYV. In nucleotides, the CDR3 is TGTGCAAGTCGCTTTACAGGTTCCTACGAGCAGTACGTC. J is TRBJ2-7 and V is TRBV12-2; the table's TRBD1 call for D was not verified on the DNA. TRBV12-2 is a documented pseudogene. The CDR3 has 13 residues.

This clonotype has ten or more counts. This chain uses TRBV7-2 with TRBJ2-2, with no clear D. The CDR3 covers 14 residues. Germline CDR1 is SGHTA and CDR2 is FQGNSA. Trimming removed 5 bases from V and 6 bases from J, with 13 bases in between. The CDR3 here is CASSIRTLPGELFF. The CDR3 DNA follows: TGTGCCAGCAGCATCAGGACCCTTCCCGGGGAGCTGTTTTTT.

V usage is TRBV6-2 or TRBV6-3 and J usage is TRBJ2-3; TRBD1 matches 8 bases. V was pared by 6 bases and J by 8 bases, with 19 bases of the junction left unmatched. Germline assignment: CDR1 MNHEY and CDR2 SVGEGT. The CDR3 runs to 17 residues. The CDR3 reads CASRVSQDRAPLGTQYF. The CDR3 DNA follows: TGTGCCAGCAGAGTCAGCCAGGACAGGGCCCCGTTGGGTACGCAGTATTTT.

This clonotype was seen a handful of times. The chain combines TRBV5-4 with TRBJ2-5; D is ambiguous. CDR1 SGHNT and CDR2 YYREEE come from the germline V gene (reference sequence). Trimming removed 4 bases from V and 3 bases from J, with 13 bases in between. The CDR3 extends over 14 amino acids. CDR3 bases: TGTGCCAGCAGCCGCAAGGACGGTGAAGAGACCCAGTACTTC. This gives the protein CASSRKDGEETQYF.

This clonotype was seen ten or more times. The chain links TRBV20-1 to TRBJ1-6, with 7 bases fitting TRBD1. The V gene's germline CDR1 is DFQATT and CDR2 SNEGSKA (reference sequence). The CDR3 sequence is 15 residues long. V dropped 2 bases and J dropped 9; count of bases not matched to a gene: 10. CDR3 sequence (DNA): TGCAGTGCTAGACCCAGCGACAGGGCACTTTCACCCCTCCACTTT. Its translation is CSARPSDRALSPLHF.

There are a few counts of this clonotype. The CDR3 protein is CASSPTSWGTDTQYF. For the CDR3, the DNA is TGTGCCAGCAGCCCAACATCATGGGGCACAGATACGCAGTATTTT. The gene calls are TRBV12-3 or TRBV12-4 and TRBJ2-3; D is uncertain. The germline V and J ends were trimmed by 6 bases and 1 base, with 14 bases remaining between them. This CDR3 is built from 15 residues.

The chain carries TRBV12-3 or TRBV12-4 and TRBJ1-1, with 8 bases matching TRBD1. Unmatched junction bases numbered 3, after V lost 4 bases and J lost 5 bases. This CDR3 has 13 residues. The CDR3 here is CASSSHRGTEAFF. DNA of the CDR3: TGTGCCAGCAGTTCCCACAGGGGGACTGAAGCTTTCTTT.

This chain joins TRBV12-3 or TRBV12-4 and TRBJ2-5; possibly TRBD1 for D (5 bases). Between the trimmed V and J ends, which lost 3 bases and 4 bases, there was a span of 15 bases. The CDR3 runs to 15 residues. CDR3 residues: CASSFLFGASETQYF. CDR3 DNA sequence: TGTGCCAGCAGTTTTTTGTTTGGGGCCTCAGAGACCCAGTACTTC.

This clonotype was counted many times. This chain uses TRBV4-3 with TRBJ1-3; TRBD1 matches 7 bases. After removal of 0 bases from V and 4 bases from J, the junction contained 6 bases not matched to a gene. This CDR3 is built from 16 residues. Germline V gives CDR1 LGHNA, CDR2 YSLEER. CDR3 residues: CASSQEQGNRGNTIYF. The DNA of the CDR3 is TGCGCCAGCAGCCAAGAACAGGGGAACCGAGGAAACACCATATATTTT.

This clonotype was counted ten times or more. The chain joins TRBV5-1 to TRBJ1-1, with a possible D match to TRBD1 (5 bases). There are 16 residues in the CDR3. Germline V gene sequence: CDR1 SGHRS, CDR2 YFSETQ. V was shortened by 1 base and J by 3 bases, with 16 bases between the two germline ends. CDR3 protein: CASSLRTLSGYTEAFF. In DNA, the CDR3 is TGCGCCAGCAGCTTGAGGACACTCTCTGGTTACACTGAAGCTTTCTTT.

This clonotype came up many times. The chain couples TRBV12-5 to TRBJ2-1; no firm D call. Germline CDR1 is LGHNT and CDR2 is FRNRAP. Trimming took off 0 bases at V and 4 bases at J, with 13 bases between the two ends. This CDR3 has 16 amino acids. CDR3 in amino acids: CASGLVLSDPYNEQFF. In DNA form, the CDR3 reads TGTGCTAGTGGTTTGGTACTATCAGATCCGTACAATGAGCAGTTCTTC.

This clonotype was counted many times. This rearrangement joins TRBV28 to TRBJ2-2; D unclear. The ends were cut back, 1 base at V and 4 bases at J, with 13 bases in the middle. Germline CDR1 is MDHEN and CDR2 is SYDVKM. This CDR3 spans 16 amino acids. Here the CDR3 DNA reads TGTGCCAGCAGTTTATATTACGGGCGAGGCACCGGGGAGCTGTTTTTT. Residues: CASSLYYGRGTGELFF.